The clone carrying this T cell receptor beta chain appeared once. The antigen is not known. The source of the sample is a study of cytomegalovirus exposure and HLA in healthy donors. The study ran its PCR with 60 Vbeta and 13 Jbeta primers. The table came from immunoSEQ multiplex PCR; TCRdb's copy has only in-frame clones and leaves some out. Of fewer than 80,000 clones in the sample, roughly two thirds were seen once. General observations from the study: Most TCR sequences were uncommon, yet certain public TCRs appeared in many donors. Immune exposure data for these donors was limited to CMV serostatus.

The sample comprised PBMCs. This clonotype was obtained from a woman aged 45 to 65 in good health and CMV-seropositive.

CDR3 sequence (DNA): TGTGCCAGCAGTTCCGATAAAGGGGACTATGGCTACACCTTC. Amino acid sequence: CASSSDKGDYGYTF. The chain has TRBV11-1 and TRBJ1-2, with a weak D call TRBD1 (5 bases). Trimming removed 6 bases at V and 3 bases at J, with 14 bases between. Germline V lookup: CDR1 SGHAT, CDR2 FQDESV (reference sequence). This CDR3 region has 14 residues.